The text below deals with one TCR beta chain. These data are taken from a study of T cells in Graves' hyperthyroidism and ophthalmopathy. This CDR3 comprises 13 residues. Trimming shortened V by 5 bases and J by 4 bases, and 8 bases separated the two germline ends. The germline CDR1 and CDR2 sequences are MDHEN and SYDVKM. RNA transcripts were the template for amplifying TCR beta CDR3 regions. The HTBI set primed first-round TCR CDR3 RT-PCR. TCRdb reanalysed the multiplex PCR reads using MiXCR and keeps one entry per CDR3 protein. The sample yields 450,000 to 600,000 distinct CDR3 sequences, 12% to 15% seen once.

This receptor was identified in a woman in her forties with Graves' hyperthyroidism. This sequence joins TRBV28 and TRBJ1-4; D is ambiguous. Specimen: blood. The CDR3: CASSPRYNEKLFF. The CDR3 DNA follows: TGTGCCAGCAGTCCCCGATATAATGAAAAACTGTTTTTT.